This entry lists 22 T cell receptor beta chains sequenced from one sample in a study of blood T cell repertoires in COVID-19. The table came from immunoSEQ multiplex PCR; TCRdb's copy has only in-frame clones and leaves some out. The sample consists of roughly 100,000 clones, just over 85% of them appearing once. Material for sequencing was peripheral blood. Receptors originate from a human donor in a cohort sampled during active COVID-19.

This clone turned up a few times. The chain carries TRBV19 and TRBJ2-7; a possible D gene is TRBD2 (7 bases). Germline CDR1 is LNHDA and CDR2 is SQIVND (reference sequence). The CDR3 runs 14 residues. V lost 6 bases and J 4 bases, leaving 16 bases between the germline ends. The CDR3 DNA follows: TGTGCCAGTAGCTATGCACGGGGGGCGTACGAGCAGTACTTC. It specifies CASSYARGAYEQYF. Complete variable domain (other parts from reference TRBV19 and TRBJ2-7): DGGITQSPKYLFRKEGQNVTLSCEQNLNHDAMYWYRQDPGQGLRLIYYSQIVNDFQKGDIAEGYSVSREKKESFPLTVTSAQKNPTAFYLCASSYARGAYEQYFGPGTRLTVT.

The chain has TRBV7-8 and TRBJ2-7; 10 bases are a match to TRBD2. The V gene's germline CDR1 is SGHVS and CDR2 FQNEAQ. This CDR3 is 15 amino acids long. The V gene end was trimmed by 5 bases and the J gene end by 0 bases; junction bases not matched to a gene: 4. CDR3 sequence: CASSPWTSGSYEQYF. The CDR3 DNA reads as TGTGCCAGCAGCCCCTGGACTAGCGGCTCCTACGAGCAGTACTTC.

The V gene is TRBV19, the J gene TRBJ2-5; possibly TRBD1 for D (5 bases). CDR1 is LNHDA, CDR2 SQIVND, per germline (reference sequence). This CDR3 is 13 amino acids long. Trimming took off 7 bases at V and 5 bases at J, with 14 bases between the two ends. CDR3 amino acids: CASNQGNWETQYF. DNA for the CDR3: TGTGCCAGTAATCAGGGTAATTGGGAGACCCAGTACTTC.

V is TRBV5-1 and J is TRBJ1-2; D is perhaps TRBD1 (5 bases). The germline V and J ends were trimmed by 4 bases and 0 bases, with 10 bases remaining between them. Germline V gene lookup returns CDR1 SGHRS and CDR2 YFSETQ. The CDR3 is made up of 14 amino acids. The CDR3 sequence is CASSEDTPNYGYTF. The CDR3 DNA follows: TGCGCCAGCAGCGAGGACACACCTAACTATGGCTACACCTTC. The full variable domain, with the rest looked up from reference TRBV5-1 and TRBJ1-2, is KAGVTQTPRYLIKTRGQQVTLSCSPISGHRSVSWYQQTPGQGLQFLFEYFSETQRNKGNFPGRFSGRQFSNSRSEMNVSTLELGDSALYLCASSEDTPNYGYTFGSGTRLTVV.

The chain is built from TRBV29-1 and TRBJ1-2, with a possible D match to TRBD1 (6 bases). The V gene lost 1 base and the J gene lost 4 bases, with 16 bases spanning the gap. Germline values: CDR1 SQVTM, CDR2 ANQGSEA. This CDR3 comprises 15 residues. CDR3 sequence (DNA): TGCAGCGTTGAAGTAATGGGGGGGCAGGGCTATGGCTACACCTTC. Translating gives CSVEVMGGQGYGYTF.

The genes are TRBV14 and TRBJ1-6; D ambiguous. In germline, CDR1 is SGHDN, CDR2 FVKESK. V was trimmed by 0 bases and J by 9 bases, leaving 12 bases between them. The CDR3 is made up of 15 amino acids. CDR3: CASSQDFPRASPLHF. DNA for the CDR3: TGTGCCAGCAGCCAAGATTTCCCGAGGGCTTCACCCCTCCACTTT.

The chain uses TRBV27 and TRBJ2-7, with 7 bases identical to TRBD1. The CDR3 loop spans 15 amino acids. Germline CDR1 and CDR2: MNHEY and SMNVEV (reference sequence). The V gene end was trimmed by 4 bases and the J gene end by 5 bases; junction bases not matched to a gene: 11. CDR3 amino acids: CASSSSRGRVHEQYF. Here the CDR3 DNA reads TGTGCCAGCAGTTCGTCGAGGGGGCGCGTCCACGAGCAGTACTTC.

The rearrangement links TRBV4-1 to TRBJ1-6; no clear D. The CDR3 length is 16 residues. The germline V gene encodes CDR1 MGHRA and CDR2 YSYEKL. V was trimmed by 1 base and J by 7 bases, leaving 14 bases between them. Here the CDR3 reads CASSQGGFGINSPLHF. The CDR3 DNA reads TGCGCCAGCAGCCAAGGCGGCTTCGGCATAAATTCACCCCTCCACTTT.

This sequence joins TRBV18 and TRBJ2-5; 9 bases fit TRBD1. The germline CDR1 and CDR2 sequences are KGHSH and LQKENI. The CDR3 runs 14 residues. Trimming cost V 8 bases and J 3 bases; bases outside gene matches: 7. The CDR3 spells CASTDRGWEETQYF. DNA of the CDR3: TGTGCCAGCACGGACAGGGGATGGGAAGAGACCCAGTACTTC.

The V and J genes are TRBV6-2 or TRBV6-3 and TRBJ2-7, with TRBD2 matching over 11 bases. The CDR3 consists of 14 residues. CDR1 MNHEY and CDR2 SVGEGT come from the germline V gene. Trimming at V came to 4 bases and at J to 6 bases, leaving 5 bases not matched to a gene. CDR3 sequence: CASSLAGGPVEQYF. CDR3 bases: TGTGCCAGCAGTTTAGCGGGAGGGCCGGTCGAGCAGTACTTC.

This chain links TRBV2 with TRBJ2-1, with 9 bases that match TRBD2. There are 16 residues in the CDR3. Losses at the gene ends were 4 bases for V and 6 bases for J; bases not matched to a gene: 10. Germline CDR1 SNHLY, CDR2 FYNNEI. DNA of the CDR3: TGTGCCAGCAGTGTAAGGGTTCTAGCGGGACTCAATGAGCAGTTCTTC. Translated, it gives CASSVRVLAGLNEQFF. Variable domain in full (rest from reference TRBV2 and TRBJ2-1): EPEVTQTPSHQVTQMGQEVILRCVPISNHLYFYWYRQILGQKVEFLVSFYNNEISEKSEIFDDQFSVERPDGSNFTLKIRSTKLEDSAMYFCASSVRVLAGLNEQFFGPGTRLTVL.

This sequence joins TRBV2 and TRBJ2-2; TRBD1 might be the D (6 bases). CDR1 SNHLY and CDR2 FYNNEI come from the germline V gene. This CDR3 has 14 amino acids. The V end was cut by 8 bases, the J end by 0 bases, with 10 bases between. CDR3 nucleotide sequence: TGTGCCAGCTGCCGGGACACGAACACCGGGGAGCTGTTTTTT. The encoded protein is CASCRDTNTGELFF.

CDR3 protein: CASSEAVRGGADTQYF. The CDR3 bases are TGTGCCAGCAGTGAAGCCGTCAGGGGAGGGGCAGATACGCAGTATTTT. The chain uses TRBV6-1 and TRBJ2-3; tentative D call: TRBD2 (7 bases). The CDR3 loop spans 16 amino acids. Deletions cut 0 bases from V and 4 bases from J, with 14 bases between. Looked up from germline, CDR1 is MNHNS and CDR2 is SASEGT.

The sample holds a few counts of this clone. Other DNA sequences of this sample code for an identical CDR3. The chain has TRBV11-3 and TRBJ2-2, with TRBD2 as a possible D gene (5 bases). CDR3 length: 14 residues. Germline V gene sequence: CDR1 SGHNT, CDR2 YENEEA. The V and J ends lost 2 bases and 1 base respectively, with 5 bases between them. The CDR3: CASSLRGNTGELFF. The CDR3 DNA reads TGTGCCAGCAGCTTACGGGGGAACACCGGGGAGCTGTTTTTT.

V gene TRBV3-1 (or the pseudogene TRBV3-2) combines with J gene TRBJ1-4; 7 bases fit TRBD1. Trimming removed 0 bases from V and 8 bases from J; junction bases left unmatched: 9. Germline loops: CDR1 LGHDT, CDR2 YNNKEL (reference sequence). This CDR3 spans 16 amino acids. The CDR3 spells CASSQDLRQGEEKLFF. The CDR3 DNA follows: TGTGCCAGCAGCCAAGATCTCAGGCAGGGGGAAGAAAAACTGTTTTTT.

This clone was picked up one time. The chain links TRBV3-1 (or the pseudogene TRBV3-2) to TRBJ1-2; D remains ambiguous. The germline CDR1 and CDR2 sequences are LGHDT and YNNKEL (reference sequence). V was cut by 4 bases and J by 8 bases, with 20 bases left in between. The CDR3 spans 15 residues. CDR3 loop: CASSPHRGGSWGYTF. CDR3 nucleotides: TGTGCCAGCAGCCCACATAGAGGAGGGTCGTGGGGCTACACCTTC.

This chain uses TRBV9 with TRBJ2-1; 10 nucleotides match TRBD1. Germline V CDR1 and CDR2: SGDLS, YYNGEE. V shed 1 base, J shed 8 bases, and the junction held 3 bases outside the gene matches. The CDR3 consists of 14 residues. Written as DNA, the CDR3 is TGTGCCAGCAGCGTAAGGACAGGGGGGGATGAGCAGTTCTTC. Protein product: CASSVRTGGDEQFF.

This chain links TRBV5-6 with TRBJ1-5; D might be TRBD1 (6 bases). V was cut by 2 bases and J by 1 base, with 7 bases left in between. Germline loops: CDR1 SGHDT, CDR2 YYEEEE. The length of the CDR3 is 14 residues. The CDR3 loop is CASSLGGSNQPQHF. For the CDR3, the DNA is TGTGCCAGCAGCTTAGGGGGAAGCAATCAGCCCCAGCATTTT.

This chain links TRBV19 with TRBJ1-5, with TRBD1 matching 8 bases. The trim removed 7 bases at V and 2 bases at J, leaving 7 bases unmatched. Germline CDR1 LNHDA, CDR2 SQIVND (reference sequence). The CDR3 runs to 15 residues. The CDR3 here is CASTLTGDGNQPQHF. The CDR3 bases are TGTGCCAGTACCCTGACAGGGGATGGCAATCAGCCCCAGCATTTT.

The CDR3 is CASSLDRGLTGELFF. The CDR3 coding sequence is TGTGCCAGCAGCTTAGACAGGGGGCTTACCGGGGAGCTGTTTTTT. The rearrangement joins TRBV7-2 to TRBJ2-2; 9 nucleotides line up with TRBD1. Germline values: CDR1 SGHTA, CDR2 FQGNSA. CDR3 length equals 15 residues. The V segment lost 1 base and the J segment 5 bases; nucleotides outside the gene matches: 2.

Written as DNA, the CDR3 is TGTGCCAGCAGCTCCTTAGCGGGGGGGTATTCAGAAGAGACCCAGTACTTC. This encodes CASSSLAGGYSEETQYF. The rearrangement joins TRBV11-2 to TRBJ2-5; the match to TRBD2 covers 11 bases. The J segment lost 3 bases and the V segment lost 4 bases, leaving 10 bases of the junction unmatched. The germline V gene has CDR1 SGHAT and CDR2 FQNNGV. The CDR3 extends over 17 amino acids.

The chain links TRBV4-1 to TRBJ2-7; D remains unclear. The CDR3 totals 14 residues. Trimming stripped 1 base from V and 0 bases from J, with 7 bases between. Germline CDR1 reads MGHRA; CDR2 reads YSYEKL. The CDR3 reads CASSQAGLSYEQYF. CDR3 nucleotides: TGCGCCAGCAGCCAAGCAGGCCTCTCCTACGAGCAGTACTTC.